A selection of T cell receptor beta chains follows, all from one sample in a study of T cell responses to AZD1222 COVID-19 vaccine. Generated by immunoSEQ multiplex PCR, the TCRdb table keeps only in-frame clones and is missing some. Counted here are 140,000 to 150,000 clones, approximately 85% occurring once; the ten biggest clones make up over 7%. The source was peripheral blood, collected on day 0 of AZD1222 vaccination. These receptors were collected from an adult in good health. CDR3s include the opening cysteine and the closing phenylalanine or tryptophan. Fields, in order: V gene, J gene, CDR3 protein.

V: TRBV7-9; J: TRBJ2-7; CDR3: CASSSGLAGGYEQYF
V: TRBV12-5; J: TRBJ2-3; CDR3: CASGLSGDTQYF
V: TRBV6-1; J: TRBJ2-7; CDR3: CASSEMLTANYEQYF
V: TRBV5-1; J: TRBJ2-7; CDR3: CASSLGQRGPLGSEQYF
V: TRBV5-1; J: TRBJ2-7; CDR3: CASRRGAPPRSEQYF
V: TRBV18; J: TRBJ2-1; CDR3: CASSPGQGVKFF
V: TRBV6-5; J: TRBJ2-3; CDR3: CANNRDRGRTDTQYF
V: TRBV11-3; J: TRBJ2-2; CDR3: CASSPETGELFF
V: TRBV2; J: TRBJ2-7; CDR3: CASTTGASAYEQYF
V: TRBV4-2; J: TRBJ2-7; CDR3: CASSQAGAGGRYEQYF
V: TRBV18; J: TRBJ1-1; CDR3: CASSGGANTEAFF
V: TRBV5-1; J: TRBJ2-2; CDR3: CASSSAQGDTGELFF
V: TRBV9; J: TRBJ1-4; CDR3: CASSEGPQGGGEKLFF
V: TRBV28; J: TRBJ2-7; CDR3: CASSATGYEQYF
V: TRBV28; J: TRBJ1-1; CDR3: CASSTGFGTEAFF
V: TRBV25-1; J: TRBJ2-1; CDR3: CASSYSPGHEQFF
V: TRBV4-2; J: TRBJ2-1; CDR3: CASSQSSGDYNEQFF
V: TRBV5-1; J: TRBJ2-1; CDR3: CASSSGQGLGNEQFF
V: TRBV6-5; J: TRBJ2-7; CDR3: CASTGTGIYEQYF
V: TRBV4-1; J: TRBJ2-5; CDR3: CASSQFGGGETQYF
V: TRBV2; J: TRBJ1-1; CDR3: CASIMLGDSQMNTEAFF
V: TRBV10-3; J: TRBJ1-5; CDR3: CAISELLTVTNSNQPQHF
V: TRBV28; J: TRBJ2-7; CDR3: CASIGLLGGGGSYEQYF
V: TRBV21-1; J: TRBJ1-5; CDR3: CASSKAITGFYFGNQPQHF
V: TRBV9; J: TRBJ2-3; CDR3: CASSGRGGWGTQYF
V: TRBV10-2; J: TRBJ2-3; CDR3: CASAQRAGLAGIDTQYF
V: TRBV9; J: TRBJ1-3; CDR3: CASSEGRAYSGNTIYF
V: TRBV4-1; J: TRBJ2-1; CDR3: CASSLLAGGTGEQFF
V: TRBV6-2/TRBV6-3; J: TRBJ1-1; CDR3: CASSLALLGIREAFF
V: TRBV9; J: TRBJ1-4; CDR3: CASSTDRNWDNEKLFF
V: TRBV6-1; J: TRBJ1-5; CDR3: CASSDQGFGAESNQPQHF
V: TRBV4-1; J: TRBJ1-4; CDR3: CASSQGSNEKLFF
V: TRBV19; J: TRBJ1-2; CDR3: CASRSSGQPTNYGYTF
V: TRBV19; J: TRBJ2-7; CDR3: CASSPARSYEQYF
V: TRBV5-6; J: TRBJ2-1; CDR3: CASRPQGPVEQFF
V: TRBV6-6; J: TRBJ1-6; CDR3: CASSPEGESSYNSPLHF
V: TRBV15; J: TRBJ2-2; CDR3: CATSGSWTGPAGELFF
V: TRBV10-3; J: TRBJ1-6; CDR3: CAISELNAGTGENSPLHF
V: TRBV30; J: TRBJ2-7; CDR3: CAWSPGTGAREQYF
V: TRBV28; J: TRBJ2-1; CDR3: CASSLTDSNEQFF
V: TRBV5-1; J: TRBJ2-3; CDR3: CASTWGSSTDTQYF
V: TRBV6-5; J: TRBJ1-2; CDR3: CASKVWDLGYTF
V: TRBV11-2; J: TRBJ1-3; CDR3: CASSLLLGSSGNTIYF
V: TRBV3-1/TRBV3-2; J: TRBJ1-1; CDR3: CASSQSRTDNTEAFF
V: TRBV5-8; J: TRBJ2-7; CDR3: CASRDGFAPYEQYF
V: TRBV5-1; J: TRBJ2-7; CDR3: CASSADRVGYEQYF
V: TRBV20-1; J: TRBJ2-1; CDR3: CSVANYNEQFF
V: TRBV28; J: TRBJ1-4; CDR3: CASRTGGDNEKLFF
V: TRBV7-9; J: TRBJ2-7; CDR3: CASSLGPSLNEQYF
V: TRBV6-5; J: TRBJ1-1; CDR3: CASTRRGTEAFF
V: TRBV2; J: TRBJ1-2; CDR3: CASSGQANYGYTF
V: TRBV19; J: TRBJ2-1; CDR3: CASSMSGLYNEQFF
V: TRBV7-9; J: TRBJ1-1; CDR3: CASSQGFTEAFF
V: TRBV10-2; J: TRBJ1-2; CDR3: CASRVDMRTGGYTF
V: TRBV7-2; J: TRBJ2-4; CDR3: CASSFEGGNIQYF
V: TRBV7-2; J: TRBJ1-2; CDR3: CASSLWDRANYGYTF
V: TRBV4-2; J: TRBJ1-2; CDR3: CASSQDLPGGNYGYTF
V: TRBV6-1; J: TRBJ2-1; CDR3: CASSERSSYNEQFF
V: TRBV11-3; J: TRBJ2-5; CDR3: CASSLHSQETQYF
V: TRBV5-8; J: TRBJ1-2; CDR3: CASSHPGTGKNYGYTF